The 10 T cell receptor beta chains reported below all come from one sample, sequenced in a study of chemoradiotherapy in HPV16-positive cancers. Clones were sequenced by immunoSEQ multiplex PCR, and TCRdb holds only the in-frame ones, with some missing. This table holds 3,000 to 4,000 clones, 94% found once. Collection took place from a patient who underwent chemoradiotherapy. The receptors stem from a human donor with HPV-associated anogenital cancer.

The chain joins TRBV27 to TRBJ2-2; 12 bases fit TRBD2. The CDR3 contains 19 residues. From germline, CDR1 is MNHEY and CDR2 SMNVEV (reference sequence). The ends lost 6 bases at V and 0 bases at J; junction bases unmatched: 11. CDR3 residues: CASSKLAGGHPTNTGELFF. CDR3 bases: TGTGCCAGCAGCAAACTAGCGGGGGGCCATCCGACGAACACCGGGGAGCTGTTTTTT.

This clone was observed once. J is TRBJ1-4 and V is TRBV7-9, with TRBD1 matching 8 bases. V dropped 5 bases and J dropped 5; count of bases not matched to a gene: 7. The CDR3 covers 15 residues. Germline-derived CDR1 and CDR2 are SEHNR and FQNEAQ (reference sequence). The CDR3 DNA is TGTGCCAGCAGCCCCGCCGGGACAGGAAATGAAAAACTGTTTTTT. Amino acids: CASSPAGTGNEKLFF.

V is TRBV11-2 and J is TRBJ1-3; D gene ambiguous. The CDR3 runs to 16 residues. The V and J ends lost 5 bases and 0 bases respectively, with 14 bases between them. Germline CDR1 and CDR2: SGHAT and FQNNGV. CDR3 sequence: CASSLRAPSSGNTIYF. Written as DNA, the CDR3 is TGTGCCAGCAGCCTCAGAGCCCCGAGCTCTGGAAACACCATATATTTT.

The gene calls are TRBV9 and TRBJ2-7; the match to TRBD2 covers 9 bases. Germline assignment: CDR1 SGDLS and CDR2 YYNGEE. Trimming removed 3 bases from V and 2 bases from J; junction bases left unmatched: 6. This CDR3 is built from 15 residues. CDR3 sequence: CASSATSGSTYEQYF. Written as DNA, the CDR3 is TGTGCCAGCAGCGCTACTAGCGGGTCCACCTACGAGCAGTACTTC. Using reference TRBV9 and TRBJ2-7 for the parts outside the CDR3, the full variable domain is DSGVTQTPKHLITATGQRVTLRCSPRSGDLSVYWYQQSLDQGLQFLIQYYNGEERAKGNILERFSAQQFPDLHSELNLSSLELGDSALYFCASSATSGSTYEQYFGPGTRLTVT.

V is TRBV29-1 and J is TRBJ1-4; tentative D call: TRBD1 (5 bases). The CDR3 has 10 residues. The germline V gene has CDR1 SQVTM and CDR2 ANQGSEA. V was pared by 5 bases and J by 8 bases, with 6 bases between. The CDR3 DNA sequence: TGCAGCGTTCAGGGAGAAAAACTGTTTTTT. Its protein product is CSVQGEKLFF. The full variable domain, rest sourced from reference TRBV29-1 and TRBJ1-4, is SAVISQKPSRDICQRGTSLTIQCQVDSQVTMMFWYRQQPGQSLTLIATANQGSEATYESGFVIDKFPISRPNLTFSTLTVSNMSPEDSSIYLCSVQGEKLFFGSGTQLSVL.

The chain links TRBV7-2 to TRBJ2-3; D remains ambiguous. V dropped 4 bases and J dropped 1 base, with 9 bases sitting between them. The germline CDR1 and CDR2 sequences are SGHTA and FQGNSA. This CDR3 comprises 14 residues. CDR3 DNA sequence: TGTGCCAGCAGCTCCGGCCAAGGCACAGATACGCAGTATTTT. It encodes CASSSGQGTDTQYF.

The V call is TRBV5-8, the J call TRBJ2-6, with 7 bases matching TRBD1. Germline V gene data show CDR1 as SGHTS and CDR2 as YDEGEE. The CDR3 length is 16 residues. Losses at the gene ends were 4 bases for V and 0 bases for J; bases not matched to a gene: 4. CDR3: CASSRDSGSGANVLTF. The DNA of the CDR3 is TGTGCCAGCAGCCGGGACAGTGGCTCTGGGGCCAACGTCCTGACTTTC. The whole variable domain, remainder taken from reference TRBV5-8 and TRBJ2-6, is EAGVTQSPTHLIKTRGQQATLRCSPISGHTSVYWYQQALGLGLQFLLWYDEGEERNRGNFPPRFSGRQFPNYSSELNVNALELEDSALYLCASSRDSGSGANVLTFGAGSRLTVL.

The chain carries TRBV5-1 and TRBJ2-7, with 16 bases lining up with TRBD2. This CDR3 is built from 18 residues. Germline V gives CDR1 SGHRS, CDR2 YFSETQ. V trimming: 6 bases; J trimming: 1 base; junction bases outside the gene matches: 10. The CDR3 is CASTLGGLAGGPSYEQYF. Here the CDR3 DNA reads TGCGCCAGCACCCTGGGGGGACTAGCGGGGGGGCCTTCCTACGAGCAGTACTTC.

The chain joins TRBV7-9 to TRBJ2-7, with unresolved D. In germline, CDR1 is SEHNR, CDR2 FQNEAQ (reference sequence). CDR3 size: 14 residues. Deletions cut 5 bases from V and 1 base from J, with 12 bases between. The CDR3 bases are TGTGCCAGCAGCGAGGACCTTGATTCCTACGAGCAGTACTTC. Translating gives CASSEDLDSYEQYF.

This clone was observed once. J is TRBJ2-1 and V is TRBV11-3, with 8 nucleotides matching TRBD1. The CDR3 extends over 15 amino acids. The junction had 2 bases not matched to a gene; V was cut back by 4 bases and J by 0 bases. Germline V gene lookup returns CDR1 SGHNT and CDR2 YENEEA. The CDR3 spells CASSSGQGSYNEQFF. The CDR3 DNA reads as TGTGCCAGCAGCTCCGGACAGGGCTCCTACAATGAGCAGTTCTTC.